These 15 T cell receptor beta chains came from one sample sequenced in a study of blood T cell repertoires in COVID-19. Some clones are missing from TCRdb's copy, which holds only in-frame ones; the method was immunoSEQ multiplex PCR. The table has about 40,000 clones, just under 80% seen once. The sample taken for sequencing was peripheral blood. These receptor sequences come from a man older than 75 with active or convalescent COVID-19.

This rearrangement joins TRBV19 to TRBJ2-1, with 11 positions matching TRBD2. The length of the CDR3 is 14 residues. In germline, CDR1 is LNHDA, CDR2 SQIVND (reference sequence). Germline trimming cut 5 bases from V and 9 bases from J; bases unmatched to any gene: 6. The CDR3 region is CASSLSGGAVEQFF. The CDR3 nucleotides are TGTGCCAGTAGTCTTAGCGGGGGGGCCGTTGAGCAGTTCTTC.

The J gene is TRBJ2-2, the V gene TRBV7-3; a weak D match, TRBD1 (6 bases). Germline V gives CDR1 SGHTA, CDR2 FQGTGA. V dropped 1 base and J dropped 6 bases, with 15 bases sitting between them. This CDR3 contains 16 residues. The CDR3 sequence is CASSLMGRGVAGELFF. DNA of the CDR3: TGTGCCAGCAGCTTAATGGGCAGGGGAGTGGCCGGGGAGCTGTTTTTT. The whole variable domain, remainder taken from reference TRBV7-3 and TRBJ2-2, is GAGVSQTPSNKVTEKGKYVELRCDPISGHTALYWYRQSLGQGPEFLIYFQGTGAADDSGLPNDRFFAVRPEGSVSTLKIQRTERGDSAVYLCASSLMGRGVAGELFFGEGSRLTVL.

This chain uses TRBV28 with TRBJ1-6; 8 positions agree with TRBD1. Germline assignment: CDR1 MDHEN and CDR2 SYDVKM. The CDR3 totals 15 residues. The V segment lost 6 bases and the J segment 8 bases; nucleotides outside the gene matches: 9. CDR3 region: CASRPPGQAYSPLHF. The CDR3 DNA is TGTGCCAGCAGGCCGCCGGGACAGGCCTATTCACCCCTCCACTTT.

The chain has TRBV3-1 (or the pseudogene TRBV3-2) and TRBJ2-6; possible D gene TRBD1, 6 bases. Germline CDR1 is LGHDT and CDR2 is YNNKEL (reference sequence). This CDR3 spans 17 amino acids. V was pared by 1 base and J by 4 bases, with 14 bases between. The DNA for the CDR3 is TGTGCCAGCAGCCAAGCTACAGGGATTTCGGGGGCCAACGTCCTGACTTTC. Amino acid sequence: CASSQATGISGANVLTF.

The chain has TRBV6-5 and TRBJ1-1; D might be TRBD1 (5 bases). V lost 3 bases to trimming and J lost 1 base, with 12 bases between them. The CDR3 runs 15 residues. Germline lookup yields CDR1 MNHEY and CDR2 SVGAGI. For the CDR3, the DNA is TGTGCCAGCAGTTATAGGGGAGGAGGGAACACTGAAGCTTTCTTT. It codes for CASSYRGGGNTEAFF.

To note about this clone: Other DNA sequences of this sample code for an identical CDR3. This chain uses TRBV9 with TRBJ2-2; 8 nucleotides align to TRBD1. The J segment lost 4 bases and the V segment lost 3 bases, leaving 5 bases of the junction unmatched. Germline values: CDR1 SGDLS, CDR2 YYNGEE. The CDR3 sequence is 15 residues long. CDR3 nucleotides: TGTGCCAGCAGCGAAGACAGGGGAGGCACCGGGGAGCTGTTTTTT. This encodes CASSEDRGGTGELFF.

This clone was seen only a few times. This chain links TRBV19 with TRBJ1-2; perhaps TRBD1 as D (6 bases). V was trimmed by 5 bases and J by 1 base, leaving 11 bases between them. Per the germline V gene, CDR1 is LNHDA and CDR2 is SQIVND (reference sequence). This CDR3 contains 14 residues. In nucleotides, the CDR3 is TGTGCCAGTAGTCCCGGACAGATTAACTATGGCTACACCTTC. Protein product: CASSPGQINYGYTF.

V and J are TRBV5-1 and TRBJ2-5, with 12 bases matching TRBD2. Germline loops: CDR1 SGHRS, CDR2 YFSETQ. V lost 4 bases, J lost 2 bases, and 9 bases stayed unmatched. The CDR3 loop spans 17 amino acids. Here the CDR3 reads CASSLSGTSGWQETQYF. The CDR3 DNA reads TGCGCCAGCAGCCTATCCGGGACTAGCGGGTGGCAAGAGACCCAGTACTTC.

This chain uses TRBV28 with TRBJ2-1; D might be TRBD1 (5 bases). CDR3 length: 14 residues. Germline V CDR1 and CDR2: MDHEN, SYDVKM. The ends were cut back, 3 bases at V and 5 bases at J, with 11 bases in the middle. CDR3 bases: TGTGCCAGCAGTTTTCAACAGGCGCACAATGAGCAGTTCTTC. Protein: CASSFQQAHNEQFF.

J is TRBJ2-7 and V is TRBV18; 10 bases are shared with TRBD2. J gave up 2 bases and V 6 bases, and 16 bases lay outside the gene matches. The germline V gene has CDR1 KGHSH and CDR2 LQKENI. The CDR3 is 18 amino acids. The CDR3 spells CASSPDLTSGAQTYEQYF. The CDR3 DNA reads TGTGCCAGCTCGCCCGACCTTACTAGCGGGGCCCAAACCTACGAGCAGTACTTC.

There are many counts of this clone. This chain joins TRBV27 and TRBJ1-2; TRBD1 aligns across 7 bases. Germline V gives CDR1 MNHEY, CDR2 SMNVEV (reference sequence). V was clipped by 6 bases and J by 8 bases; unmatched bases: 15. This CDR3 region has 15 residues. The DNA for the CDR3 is TGTGCCAGCAGAGCCGACAGGGCCAGGTATCGGGGCTACACCTTC. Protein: CASRADRARYRGYTF.

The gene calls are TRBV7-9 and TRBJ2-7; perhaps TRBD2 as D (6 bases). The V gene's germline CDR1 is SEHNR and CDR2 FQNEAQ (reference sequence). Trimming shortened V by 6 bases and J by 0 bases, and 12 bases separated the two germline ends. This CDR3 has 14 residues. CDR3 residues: CASSYGTGSYEQYF. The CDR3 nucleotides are TGTGCCAGCAGTTACGGGACTGGCTCCTACGAGCAGTACTTC. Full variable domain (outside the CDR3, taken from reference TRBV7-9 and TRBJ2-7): DTGVSQNPRHKITKRGQNVTFRCDPISEHNRLYWYRQTLGQGPEFLTYFQNEAQLEKSRLLSDRFSAERPKGSFSTLEIQRTEQGDSAMYLCASSYGTGSYEQYFGPGTRLTVT.

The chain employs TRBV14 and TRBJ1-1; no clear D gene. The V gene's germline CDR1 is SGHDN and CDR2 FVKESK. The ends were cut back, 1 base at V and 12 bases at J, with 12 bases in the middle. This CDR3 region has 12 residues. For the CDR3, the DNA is TGTGCCAGCAGCCAAGGATTCTCTGACTCTTTCTTT. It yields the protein CASSQGFSDSFF.

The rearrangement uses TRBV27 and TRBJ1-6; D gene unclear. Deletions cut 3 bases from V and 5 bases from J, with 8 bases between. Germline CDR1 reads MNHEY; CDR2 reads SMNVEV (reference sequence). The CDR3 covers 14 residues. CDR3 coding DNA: TGTGCCAGCAGTTTCAGGTTTCATAATTCACCCCTCCACTTT. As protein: CASSFRFHNSPLHF.

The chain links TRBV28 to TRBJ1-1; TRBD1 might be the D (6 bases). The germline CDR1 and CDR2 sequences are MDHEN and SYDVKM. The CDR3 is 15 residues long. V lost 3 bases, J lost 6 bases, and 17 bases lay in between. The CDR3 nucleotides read TGTGCCAGCAGTTTTCTGGGGGCGTCTCGGGCTGAAGCTTTCTTT. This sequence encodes CASSFLGASRAEAFF.